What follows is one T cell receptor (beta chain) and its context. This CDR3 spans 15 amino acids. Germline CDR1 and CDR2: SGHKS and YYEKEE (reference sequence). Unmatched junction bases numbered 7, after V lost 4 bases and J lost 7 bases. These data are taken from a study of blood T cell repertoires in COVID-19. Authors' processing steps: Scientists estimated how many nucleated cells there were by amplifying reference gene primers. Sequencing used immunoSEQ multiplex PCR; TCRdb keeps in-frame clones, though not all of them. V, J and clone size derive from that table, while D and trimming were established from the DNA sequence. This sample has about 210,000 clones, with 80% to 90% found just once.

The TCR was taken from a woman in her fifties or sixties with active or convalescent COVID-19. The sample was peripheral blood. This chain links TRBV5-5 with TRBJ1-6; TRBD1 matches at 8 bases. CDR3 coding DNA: TGTGCCAGCAGCCCGACAGGGGTATGGAATTCACCCCTCCACTTT. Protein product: CASSPTGVWNSPLHF.